What follows are 32 T cell receptor beta chains derived from one specimen sequenced in a study of tumor-infiltrating lymphocytes in primary liver carcinoma (dated by TCRdb to the late 2010s). Total RNA and DNA were co-extracted without cell sorting from roughly 20-30 mg of bulk tissue using the AllPrep DNA/RNA mini kit. The data were produced on an Illumina HiSeq 2500. Using a constant-region primer and ProtoScript II reverse transcriptase, TCRbeta-specific cDNA was reverse-transcribed from approximately 0.55 ug total RNA. The TCRbeta libraries were prepared through three rounds of nested multiplex PCR following a slightly modified ARM-PCR procedure. Each of the first two PCR rounds ran for about 9 cycles and used multiplex TRBV1-TRBV30 forward primers together with a Cbeta reverse primer. TCRdb itself trimmed the public reads at Q25 with fastp, ran MiXCR and retained productive beta chains. Identical CDR3 protein sequences are pooled into one entry, listed with their most common genes and DNA. For this sample there are roughly 100,000 distinct CDR3 sequences; around 84% appear just once. Of the sample, approximately 20% is held by the ten largest clones.

Sequencing was done on a sample of liver tumor tissue from sampling region 3. In light of the paper, this sample's cell subset or site label describes: tumor region T3, left-lateral pole. The receptor set was obtained from a man aged 35-49 years with primary liver carcinoma and hepatitis B virus infection.

A note on this clonotype: At one boundary the junction diverges from the germline segment, which might be a read error. V is TRBV29-1 and J is TRBJ2-3; no clear D gene. The CDR3 length is 14 residues. Germline loops: CDR1 SQVTM, CDR2 ANQGSEA. CDR3 sequence (DNA): TGTAGCATAAAGGGTAGAACCCCCACAGATACACAGTATTTT. It translates to CSIKGRTPTDTQYF.

With respect to this clonotype: One junction end does not reproduce the germline sequence, and a read error may be involved. The chain recombines TRBV11-2 with TRBJ2-6; no definite D call. The germline V gene has CDR1 SGHAT and CDR2 FQNNGV. This CDR3 has 15 amino acids. The CDR3 region is CATQRPRPGTNVLTF. The CDR3 region has the DNA TGTGCCACCCAGAGGCCGCGCCCTGGGACCAACGTCCTGACTTTC.

This clonotype is medium-sized. This chain links TRBV29-1 with TRBJ2-5; TRBD2 matches 14 bases. With 4 bases clipped from V and 5 bases from J, the junction kept 6 bases outside the gene matches. CDR1 is SQVTM and CDR2 is ANQGSEA in the germline V gene. The CDR3 has 15 residues. CDR3 residues: CSVGGTSGSRETQYF. The CDR3 region has the DNA TGCAGCGTTGGTGGGACTAGCGGGAGTAGGGAGACCCAGTACTTC.

Turning to this clonotype: One end of the junction fails to match germline, which may point to a read error. V and J are TRBV6-1 and TRBJ1-5, with D maybe TRBD1 (5 bases). Germline V gives CDR1 MNHNS, CDR2 SASEGT. This CDR3 is built from 16 residues. CDR3 DNA sequence: TGTGCCAGCACTTCGGGGGGGGGACGGAGCCATCAGCCTCAGCATTTT. Translation gives CASTSGGGRSHQPQHF.

The chain has TRBV2 and TRBJ2-1; the D is unclear. Trimming stripped 10 bases from V and 9 bases from J, with 19 bases between. Germline CDR1 and CDR2: SNHLY and FYNNEI. This CDR3 contains 13 residues. The CDR3 here is CANEPGPSGEQFF. The CDR3 DNA is TGTGCCAACGAACCGGGCCCCTCGGGTGAGCAGTTCTTC.

For this clonotype: At one of its ends the junction is not consistent with the germline gene, which may arise from a read error. The chain recombines TRBV12-3 or TRBV12-4 with TRBJ2-2; D is ambiguous. The CDR3 is 13 amino acids. CDR3 in DNA: TGTGCCAGTAGTTTATCATCCAACGGGGAGCTGTTTTTT. This encodes CASSLSSNGELFF.

In the case of this clonotype: Compared with germline, one end of the junction differs, possibly owing to a read error. V and J are TRBV14 and TRBJ2-2; D may be TRBD2 (5 bases). The CDR3 contains 16 residues. The germline CDR1 and CDR2 sequences are SGHDN and FVKESK. The chain's CDR3 is CANSQDGGSRAGELSF. CDR3 nucleotides: TGTGCCAACAGCCAAGACGGCGGCAGCCGGGCCGGGGAGCTGTCTTTT.

The V gene is TRBV24-1, the J gene TRBJ2-7, with 9 bases identical to TRBD2. The junction had 7 bases not matched to a gene; V was cut back by 4 bases and J by 4 bases. The germline gives CDR1 KGHDR, CDR2 SFDVKD. This CDR3 spans 15 amino acids. The CDR3 spells CATSDSISGSYEQYF. The CDR3 coding sequence is TGTGCCACCAGTGACTCAATTAGCGGGAGTTACGAGCAGTACTTC.

Comments on this clonotype: The junction does not match germline at one end; this may be a read error. The rearrangement uses TRBV12-3 or TRBV12-4 and TRBJ1-2, with TRBD1 as a possible D gene (6 bases). CDR3 length: 14 residues. This CDR3 reads CASCAQNRDYGYTF. Here the CDR3 DNA reads TGTGCTAGCTGTGCACAAAACAGGGACTATGGCTACACTTTC.

On this clonotype itself: The junction and the germline gene differ at one end; a read error may be behind it. This chain links TRBV5-4 with TRBJ2-2; 12 nucleotides agree with TRBD2. Germline CDR1 and CDR2: SGHNT and YYREEE (reference sequence). The CDR3 sequence is 16 residues long. The CDR3 is CASSPTRLAGVGELFF. The CDR3 DNA is TGTGCCAGCAGCCCAACGAGACTAGCGGGAGTCGGGGAGCTGTTCTTT.

With regard to this clonotype: Compared with germline, one end of the junction differs, possibly owing to a read error. The chain has TRBV11-1 and TRBJ2-1; D tentatively reads TRBD1 or TRBD2 (5 bases each). Germline-derived CDR1 and CDR2 are SGHAT and FQDESV (reference sequence). The CDR3 contains 15 residues. The CDR3: CVSCFRGPLDNEQFF. The DNA for the CDR3 is TGTGTCAGCTGCTTCCGGGGACCGCTGGACAATGAGCAGTTCTTC.

Points on this clonotype: With a much larger clone just one base away, this may be a read error. The chain uses TRBV2 and TRBJ2-5; D is perhaps TRBD2 (6 bases). Germline lookup yields CDR1 SNHLY and CDR2 FYNNEI. The length of the CDR3 is 12 residues. CDR3 amino acids: CANSELAETQYF. CDR3 bases: TGTGCCAACAGTGAACTAGCCGAGACCCAGTACTTC. The whole variable domain, remainder taken from reference TRBV2 and TRBJ2-5, is EPEVTQTPSHQVTQMGQEVILRCVPISNHLYFYWYRQILGQKVEFLVSFYNNEISEKSEIFDDQFSVERPDGSNFTLKIRSTKLEDSAMYFCANSELAETQYFGPGTRLLVL.

The chain is built from TRBV29-1 and TRBJ2-1; D might be TRBD2 (6 bases). Germline V gene data show CDR1 as SQVTM and CDR2 as ANQGSEA. Trimming took 4 bases from V and 3 from J, leaving 16 bases between them. The CDR3 extends over 15 amino acids. CDR3 protein: CSVGHAGWFYNEQFF. DNA of the CDR3: TGCAGCGTTGGACATGCGGGATGGTTCTACAATGAGCAGTTCTTC.

As to this clonotype: At one of its ends the junction is not consistent with the germline gene, which may arise from a read error. The chain's CDR3 is CTSSLTRGIAEAFF. Written as DNA, the CDR3 is TGTACCAGCAGCTTAACTCGGGGGATAGCCGAAGCTTTCTTT. The J gene is TRBJ1-1, the V gene TRBV11-1, with a tentative D call TRBD1 (5 bases). CDR1 and CDR2 (germline): SGHAT, FQDESV (reference sequence). This CDR3 region has 14 residues.

In this sample, this clonotype turned up once. The junction departs from the called germline gene at one end, perhaps through a read error. V gene TRBV11-1 combines with J gene TRBJ2-3; D tentatively reads TRBD1 or TRBD2 (5 bases each). This CDR3 comprises 19 residues. Germline CDR1 is SGHAT and CDR2 is FQDESV (reference sequence). The chain's CDR3 is CASSSGGSSVGARVDAQYF. The CDR3 coding sequence is TGTGCCAGCAGCTCTGGGGGAAGCTCTGTTGGAGCCCGCGTAGATGCGCAGTATTTT.

Regarding this clonotype: The junction shows a germline mismatch at one end, possibly a read error. The gene calls are TRBV2 and TRBJ1-5, with D possibly being TRBD1 (5 bases). The CDR3 contains 14 residues. In germline, CDR1 is SNHLY, CDR2 FYNNEI. The CDR3 DNA follows: TGTACCAGCAGTGCGGTAGGGGGCAATCAGCCCCAGCATTTT. Translating it yields CTSSAVGGNQPQHF.

With respect to this clonotype: Mismatch with germline at one junction end may stem from a read error. The chain couples TRBV29-1 to TRBJ2-6, with D possibly being TRBD1 (5 bases). The CDR3 has 13 amino acids. Per germline, CDR1 SQVTM and CDR2 ANQGSEA. The CDR3 coding sequence is TGCAGCGTAGCAGGGCTTAGGGCCAACATCCTGACTTTC. Translation: CSVAGLRANILTF.

The J gene is TRBJ2-3, the V gene TRBV11-1; D possibly uses TRBD1 or TRBD2 (5 bases each). This CDR3 contains 19 residues. The germline CDR1 and CDR2 sequences are SGHAT and FQDESV (reference sequence). Trimming took 6 bases from V and 4 from J, leaving 29 bases between them. CDR3: CASSSGGSSVRARADTQYF. The CDR3 bases are TGTGCCAGCAGTTCTGGGGGAAGCTCTGTTAGAGCCCGCGCAGATACGCAGTATTTT.

There are a few counts of this clonotype. The CDR3 DNA is TGTGCCAGCAGCTTAGCGCCACAAGGGAGTTCACCCCTCCACTTT. The encoded protein is CASSLAPQGSSPLHF. The V gene is TRBV7-6, the J gene TRBJ1-6; D gene unclear. From germline, CDR1 is SGHVS and CDR2 FNYEAQ. CDR3 length equals 15 residues. V was pared by 0 bases and J by 9 bases, with 12 bases between.

In regard to this clonotype: This may be a read error: a much more frequent sequence differs by one nucleotide. The V gene is TRBV28, the J gene TRBJ1-1; D remains unclear. Germline CDR1 reads MDHEN; CDR2 reads SYDVKM. The CDR3 spans 13 residues. The CDR3 nucleotides are TGTGCCAGCAGGAATACAGTGAACACTGAAGCTTCCTTT. Its translation is CASRNTVNTEASF.

Regarding this clonotype: The junction and the germline gene differ at one end; a read error may be behind it. The chain recombines TRBV6-1 with TRBJ2-1; weak D call: TRBD2 (5 bases). The germline V gene encodes CDR1 MNHNS and CDR2 SASEGT. This CDR3 has 12 residues. The chain's CDR3 is CACSKARDEQFF. CDR3 bases: TGTGCCTGCAGTAAAGCGAGGGATGAGCAGTTCTTC.

V is TRBV29-1 and J is TRBJ1-1; TRBD1 might be the D (5 bases). V lost 3 bases and J lost 6, with 17 bases in between. Germline CDR1 reads SQVTM; CDR2 reads ANQGSEA. There are 14 residues in the CDR3. CDR3 DNA: TGCAGCGTTGATACGGCAGGGAGTTATTCTGAAGCTTTCTTT. Amino acid sequence: CSVDTAGSYSEAFF.

Notes on this clonotype: At one end, the junction sequence differs from germline, possibly due to a read error. The V gene is TRBV4-3, the J gene TRBJ2-2, with D perhaps given as TRBD1 or TRBD2 (5 bases each). This CDR3 comprises 19 residues. CDR1 is LGHNA, CDR2 YSLEER, per germline. CDR3 sequence (DNA): TGCGCCAGGAGCCCCCGAAGCCCGACAAGGGGCGGCTCCACCGGGGAGCTGTATTTT. This sequence encodes CARSPRSPTRGGSTGELYF.

Notes on this clonotype: The junction departs from germline at one end; a sequencing error may be responsible. CDR3 DNA: TGTACCATAGCAGACGGTTACAATGAACAGTTCTTC. Translating it yields CTIADGYNEQFF. The gene calls are TRBV10-3 and TRBJ2-1; D is ambiguous. This CDR3 is 12 amino acids long. Germline V gene lookup returns CDR1 ENHRY and CDR2 SYGVKD.

With regard to this clonotype: A junction boundary mismatches the germline segment, possibly from a read error. The rearrangement joins TRBV5-6 to TRBJ2-3; D is uncertain. The CDR3 length is 16 residues. Germline V gives CDR1 SGHDT, CDR2 YYEEEE. The CDR3 protein is CASRYAQRMRPDTQYF. CDR3 sequence (DNA): TGTGCCAGCAGATATGCCCAGAGGATGAGGCCAGATACTCAGTATTTT.

CDR3 in amino acids: CASSSGTNRDTDTQYF. The CDR3 coding sequence is TGTGCCAGCAGCTCCGGGACTAACAGGGATACAGATACGCAGTATTTT. The chain combines TRBV7-3 with TRBJ2-3; D perhaps matches TRBD2 (7 bases). Germline CDR1 SGHTA, CDR2 FQGTGA. CDR3 size: 16 residues. V was clipped by 4 bases and J by 3 bases, with 17 bases between them.

Note on this clonotype: At one boundary the junction diverges from the germline segment, which might be a read error. This chain uses TRBV29-1 with TRBJ2-7, with 7 positions matching TRBD1. The CDR3 is made up of 13 amino acids. Germline CDR1 and CDR2: SQVTM and ANQGSEA. CDR3 nucleotides: TGCAACGTTGCCGCGACAGGGCTCCACGAACAGCACTTC. Its protein product is CNVAATGLHEQHF.

V usage is TRBV6-6 and J usage is TRBJ2-7, with a weak D call TRBD2 (5 bases). Per the germline V gene, CDR1 is MNHNY and CDR2 is SVGAGI (reference sequence). CDR3 length: 13 amino acids. As DNA, the CDR3 is TGTGTCAGGACCCCAGGACTCTCTTACGAGCAGTACTTC. This sequence encodes CVRTPGLSYEQYF.

Points on this clonotype: The junction and the germline gene differ at one end; a read error may be behind it. The genes are TRBV5-1 and TRBJ2-5; D not resolved. Germline-derived CDR1 and CDR2 are SGHRS and YFSETQ. The CDR3 has 13 residues. CDR3 coding DNA: TGTGCCAGCAGCCGAGGAGACCAAGAGACCCAGTACTTC. It encodes CASSRGDQETQYF.

Turning to this clonotype: At one of its ends the junction is not consistent with the germline gene, which may arise from a read error. V is TRBV6-6 and J is TRBJ2-3, with D tentatively TRBD1 (6 bases). Germline loops: CDR1 MNHNY, CDR2 SVGAGI (reference sequence). The CDR3 consists of 14 residues. The CDR3 coding sequence is TGTGCCAGCACCCCGTCTGGGGGCACAGTTACGCAGTATTTT. Encoded protein: CASTPSGGTVTQYF.

This chain connects TRBV10-3 to TRBJ2-7; 7 positions agree with TRBD2. V gave up 10 bases and J gave up 0 bases; unmatched junction bases: 12. CDR1 and CDR2 from the germline V gene are ENHRY and SYGVKD. The CDR3 extends over 15 amino acids. Here the CDR3 DNA reads TGTGCCACCAGCTGCGGTACTAGCGACTCCTACGAGCAGTACTTC. This codes for CATSCGTSDSYEQYF.

J is TRBJ2-1 and V is TRBV4-1; D is ambiguous. TRBJ2-7 matches the DNA end more closely, so the J call is doubtful. CDR3 length equals 17 residues. Germline lookup yields CDR1 MGHRA and CDR2 YSYEKL. The CDR3 protein is CASSQELEIPPYNEQYF. CDR3 in DNA: TGCGCCAGCAGCCAGGAACTGGAGATCCCTCCCTACAATGAGCAGTACTTC.